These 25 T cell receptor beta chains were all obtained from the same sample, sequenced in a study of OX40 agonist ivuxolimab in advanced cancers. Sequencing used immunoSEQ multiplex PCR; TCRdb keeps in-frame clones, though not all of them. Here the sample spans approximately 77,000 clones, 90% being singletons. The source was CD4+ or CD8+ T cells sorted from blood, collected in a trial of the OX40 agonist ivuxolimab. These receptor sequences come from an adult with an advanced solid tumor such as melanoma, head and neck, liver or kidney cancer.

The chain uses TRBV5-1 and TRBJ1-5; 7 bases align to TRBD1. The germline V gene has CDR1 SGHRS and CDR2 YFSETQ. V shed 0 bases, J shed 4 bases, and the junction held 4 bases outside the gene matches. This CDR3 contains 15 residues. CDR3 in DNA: TGCGCCAGCAGCTTGGCGGGGACAGAGAATCAGCCCCAGCATTTT. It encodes CASSLAGTENQPQHF.

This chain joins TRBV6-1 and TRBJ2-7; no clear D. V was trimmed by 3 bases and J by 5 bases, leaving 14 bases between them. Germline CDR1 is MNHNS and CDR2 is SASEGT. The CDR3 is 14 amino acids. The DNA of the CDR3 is TGTGCCAGCAGTGAGATTCCCCTCGAGGACGAGCAGTACTTC. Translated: CASSEIPLEDEQYF.

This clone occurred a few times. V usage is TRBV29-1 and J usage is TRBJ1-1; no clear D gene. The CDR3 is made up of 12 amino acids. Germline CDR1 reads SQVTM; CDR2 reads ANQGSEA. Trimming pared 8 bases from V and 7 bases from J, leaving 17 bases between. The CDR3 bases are TGCAGCCCTCAAAGGTCGGCTAGTGAAGCTTTCTTT. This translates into CSPQRSASEAFF.

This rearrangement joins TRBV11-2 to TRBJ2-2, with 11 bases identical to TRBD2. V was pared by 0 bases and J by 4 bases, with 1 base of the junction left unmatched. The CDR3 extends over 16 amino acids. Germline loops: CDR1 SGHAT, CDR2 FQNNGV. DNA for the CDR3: TGTGCCAGCAGCTTAGATGGGACTAGCGGCACCGGGGAGCTGTTTTTT. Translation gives CASSLDGTSGTGELFF.

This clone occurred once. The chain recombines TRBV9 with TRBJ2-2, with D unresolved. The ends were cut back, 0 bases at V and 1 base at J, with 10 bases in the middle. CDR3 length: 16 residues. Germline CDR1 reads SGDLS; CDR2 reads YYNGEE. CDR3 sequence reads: CASSVAGFLNTGELFF. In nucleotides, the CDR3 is TGTGCCAGCAGCGTAGCAGGATTCTTGAACACCGGGGAGCTGTTTTTT.

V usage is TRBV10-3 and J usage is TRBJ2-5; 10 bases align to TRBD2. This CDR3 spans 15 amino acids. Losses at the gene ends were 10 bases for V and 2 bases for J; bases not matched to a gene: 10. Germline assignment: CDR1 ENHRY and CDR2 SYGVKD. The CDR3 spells CATRDSGGPQETQYF. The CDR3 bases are TGTGCCACCCGAGATAGCGGGGGGCCACAAGAGACCCAGTACTTC.

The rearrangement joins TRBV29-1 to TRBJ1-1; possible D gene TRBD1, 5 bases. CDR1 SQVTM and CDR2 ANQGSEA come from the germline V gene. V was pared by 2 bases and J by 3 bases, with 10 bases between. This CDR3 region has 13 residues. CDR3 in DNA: TGCAGCGTTGAACGGGGGAAGGACACTGAAGCTTTCTTT. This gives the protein CSVERGKDTEAFF.

CDR3 coding DNA: TGTGCCAGCAGTTTATGGGGGTGGCAGCCCCAGCATTTT. Residues: CASSLWGWQPQHF. This chain uses TRBV28 with TRBJ1-5; D is uncertain. V was pared by 0 bases and J by 7 bases, with 7 bases between. Germline values: CDR1 MDHEN, CDR2 SYDVKM. The CDR3 is 13 residues long.

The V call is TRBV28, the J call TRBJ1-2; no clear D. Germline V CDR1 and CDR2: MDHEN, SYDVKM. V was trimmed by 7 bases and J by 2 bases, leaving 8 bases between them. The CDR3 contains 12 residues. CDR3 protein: CASNQGNYGYTF. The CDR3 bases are TGTGCCAGCAATCAAGGGAACTATGGCTACACCTTC.

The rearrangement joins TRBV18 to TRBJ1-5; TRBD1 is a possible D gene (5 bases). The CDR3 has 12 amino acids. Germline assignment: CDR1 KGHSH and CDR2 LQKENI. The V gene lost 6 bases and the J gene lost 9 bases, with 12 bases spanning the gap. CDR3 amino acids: CASSSGGRPQHF. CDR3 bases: TGTGCCAGCTCGTCGGGGGGGAGGCCCCAGCATTTT.

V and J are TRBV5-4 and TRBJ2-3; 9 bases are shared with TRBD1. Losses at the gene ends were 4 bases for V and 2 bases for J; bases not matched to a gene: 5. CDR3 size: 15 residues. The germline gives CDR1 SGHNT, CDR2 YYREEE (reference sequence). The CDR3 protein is CASSRTGVFTDTQYF. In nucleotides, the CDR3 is TGTGCCAGCAGCAGGACAGGGGTATTCACAGATACGCAGTATTTT.

In DNA form, the CDR3 reads TGTGCCAGTAGGAGAAGGGACGGAGGGAACTATGGCTACACCTTC. Protein: CASRRRDGGNYGYTF. This sequence joins TRBV19 and TRBJ1-2, with D tentatively TRBD1 (5 bases). Trimming removed 6 bases from V and 2 bases from J, with 16 bases in between. Germline CDR1 is LNHDA and CDR2 is SQIVND (reference sequence). The CDR3 is made up of 15 amino acids.

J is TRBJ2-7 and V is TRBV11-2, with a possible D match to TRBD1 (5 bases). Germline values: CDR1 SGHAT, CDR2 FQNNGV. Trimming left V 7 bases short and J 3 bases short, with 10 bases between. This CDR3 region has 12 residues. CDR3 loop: CASTYGHYEQYF. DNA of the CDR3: TGTGCCAGCACCTATGGACACTACGAGCAGTACTTC.

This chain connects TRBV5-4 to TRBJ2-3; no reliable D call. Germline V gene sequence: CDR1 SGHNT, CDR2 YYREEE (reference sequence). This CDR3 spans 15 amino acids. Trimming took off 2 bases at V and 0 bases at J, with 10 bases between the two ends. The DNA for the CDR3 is TGTGCCAGCAGCTTTAATCACTTTAGCACAGATACGCAGTATTTT. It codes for CASSFNHFSTDTQYF.

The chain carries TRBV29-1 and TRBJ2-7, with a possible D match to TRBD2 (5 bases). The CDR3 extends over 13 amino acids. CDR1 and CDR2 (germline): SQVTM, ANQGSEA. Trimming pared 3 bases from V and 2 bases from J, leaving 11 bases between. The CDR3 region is CSVESGPAYEQYF. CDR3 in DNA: TGCAGCGTTGAGAGCGGTCCCGCCTACGAGCAGTACTTC.

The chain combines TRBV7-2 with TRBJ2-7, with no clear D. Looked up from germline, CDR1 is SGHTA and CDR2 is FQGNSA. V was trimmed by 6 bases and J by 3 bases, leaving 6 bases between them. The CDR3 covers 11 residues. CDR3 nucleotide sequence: TGTGCCAGCAGTCAATACTACGAGCAGTACTTC. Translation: CASSQYYEQYF.

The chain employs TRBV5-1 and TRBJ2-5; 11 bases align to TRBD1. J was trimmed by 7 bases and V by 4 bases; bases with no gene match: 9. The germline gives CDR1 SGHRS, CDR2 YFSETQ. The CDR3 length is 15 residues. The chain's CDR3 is CASSHSGTGGGTQYF. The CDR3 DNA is TGCGCCAGCAGCCACTCCGGGACAGGGGGAGGGACCCAGTACTTC.

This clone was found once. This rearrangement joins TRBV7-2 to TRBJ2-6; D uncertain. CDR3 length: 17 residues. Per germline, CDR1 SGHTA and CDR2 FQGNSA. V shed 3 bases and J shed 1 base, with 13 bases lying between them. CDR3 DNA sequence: TGTGCCAGCAGCTTGGCGATCCGGATTTCTGGGGCCAACGTCCTGACTTTC. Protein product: CASSLAIRISGANVLTF.

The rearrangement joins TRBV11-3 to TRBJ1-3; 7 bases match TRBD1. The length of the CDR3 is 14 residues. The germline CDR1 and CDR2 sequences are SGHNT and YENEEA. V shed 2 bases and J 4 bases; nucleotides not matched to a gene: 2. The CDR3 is CASSLQTGGNTIYF. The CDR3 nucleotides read TGTGCCAGCAGCTTACAGACAGGGGGAAACACCATATATTTT. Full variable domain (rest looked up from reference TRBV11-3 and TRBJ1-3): EAGVVQSPRYKIIEKKQPVAFWCNPISGHNTLYWYLQNLGQGPELLIRYENEEAVDDSQLPKDRFSAERLKGVDSTLKIQPAELGDSAVYLCASSLQTGGNTIYFGEGSWLTVV.

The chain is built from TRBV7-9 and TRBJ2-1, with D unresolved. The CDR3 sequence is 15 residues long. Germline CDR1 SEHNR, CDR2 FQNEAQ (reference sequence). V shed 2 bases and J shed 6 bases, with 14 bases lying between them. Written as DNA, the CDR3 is TGTGCCAGCAGCTTACTGGGATCTTTGGCCAATGAGCAGTTCTTC. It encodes CASSLLGSLANEQFF.

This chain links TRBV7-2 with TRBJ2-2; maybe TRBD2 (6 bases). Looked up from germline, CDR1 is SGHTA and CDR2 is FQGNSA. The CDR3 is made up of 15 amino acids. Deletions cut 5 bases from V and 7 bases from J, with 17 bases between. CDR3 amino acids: CASSPRDFPFGELFF. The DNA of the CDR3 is TGTGCCAGCAGCCCTCGGGACTTCCCGTTCGGGGAGCTGTTTTTT.

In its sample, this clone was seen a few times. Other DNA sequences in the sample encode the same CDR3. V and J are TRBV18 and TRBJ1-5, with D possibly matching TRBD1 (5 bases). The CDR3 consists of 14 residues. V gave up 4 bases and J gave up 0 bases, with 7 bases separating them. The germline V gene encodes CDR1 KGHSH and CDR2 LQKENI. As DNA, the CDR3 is TGTGCCAGCTCACGGGACGGTAGCAATCAGCCCCAGCATTTT. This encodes CASSRDGSNQPQHF.

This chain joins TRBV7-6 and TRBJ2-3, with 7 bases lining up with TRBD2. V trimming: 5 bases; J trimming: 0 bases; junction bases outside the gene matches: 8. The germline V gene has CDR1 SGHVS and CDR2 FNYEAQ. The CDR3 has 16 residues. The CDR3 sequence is CASSQGAGASTDTQYF. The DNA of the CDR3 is TGTGCCAGCAGCCAAGGCGCGGGAGCTAGCACAGATACGCAGTATTTT.

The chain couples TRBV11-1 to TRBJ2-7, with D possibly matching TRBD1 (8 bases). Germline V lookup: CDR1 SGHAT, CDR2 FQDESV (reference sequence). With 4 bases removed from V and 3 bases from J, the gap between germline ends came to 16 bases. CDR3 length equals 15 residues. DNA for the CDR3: TGTGCCAGCAGCTCCCCTACAGGGGGGGACTACGAGCAGTACTTC. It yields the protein CASSSPTGGDYEQYF.

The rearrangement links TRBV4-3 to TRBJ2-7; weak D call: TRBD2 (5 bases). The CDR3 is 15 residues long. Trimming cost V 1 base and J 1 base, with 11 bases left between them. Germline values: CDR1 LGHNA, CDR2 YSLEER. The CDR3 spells CASSQGYWRSYEQYF. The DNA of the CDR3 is TGCGCCAGCAGCCAAGGGTACTGGAGGTCCTACGAGCAGTACTTC.